The 30 T cell receptor beta chains reported below all come from one sample, sequenced in a study of blood T cell repertoires in COVID-19. Some clones are missing from TCRdb's copy, which holds only in-frame ones; the method was immunoSEQ multiplex PCR. The repertoire has over 130,000 clones, roughly 80% of them found once; the top ten carry approximately 9%. Sequencing was carried out using peripheral blood. The receptors were sampled from a woman aged 50 to 65 with active or convalescent COVID-19.

The chain couples TRBV12-5 to TRBJ2-3; D unresolved. The V gene's germline CDR1 is LGHNT and CDR2 FRNRAP. The V end lost 3 bases, the J end lost 2 bases, and 9 bases lay between the germline ends. The CDR3 is 14 amino acids. The CDR3, as DNA: TGTGCTAGTGGTTTAAACTTACCCACAGATACGCAGTATTTT. It translates to CASGLNLPTDTQYF.

The CDR3 region has the DNA TGCGCCAGCAGCTTGGACAGGCGCGAGCAGTACTTC. It yields the protein CASSLDRREQYF. The rearrangement joins TRBV5-1 to TRBJ2-7; tentative D call: TRBD1 (5 bases). The germline V and J ends were trimmed by 0 bases and 6 bases, with 7 bases remaining between them. Germline V gene data show CDR1 as SGHRS and CDR2 as YFSETQ. The CDR3 sequence is 12 residues long.

The chain is built from TRBV10-3 and TRBJ1-5, with D possibly being TRBD1 (5 bases). This CDR3 spans 14 amino acids. V was trimmed by 3 bases and J by 7 bases, leaving 13 bases between them. The germline CDR1 and CDR2 sequences are ENHRY and SYGVKD. The CDR3, as DNA: TGTGCCATCAGTGATGGCAGGGTCGGACAGCCCCAGCATTTT. Amino acids: CAISDGRVGQPQHF.

This chain links TRBV5-8 with TRBJ1-2; no definite D call. This CDR3 has 15 residues. Germline lookup yields CDR1 SGHTS and CDR2 YDEGEE. The V gene lost 4 bases and the J gene lost 0 bases, with 13 bases spanning the gap. CDR3 nucleotide sequence: TGTGCCAGCAGCCCGCGGAGAGGCGCTAACTATGGCTACACCTTC. This codes for CASSPRRGANYGYTF.

The chain's CDR3 is CASSLQDRRSEQFF. The CDR3, as DNA: TGTGCCAGCAGTTTGCAGGACAGGCGCAGTGAGCAGTTCTTC. The chain uses TRBV6-5 and TRBJ2-1; 7 nucleotides align to TRBD1. Trimming cost V 4 bases and J 9 bases; bases outside gene matches: 9. In germline, CDR1 is MNHEY, CDR2 SVGAGI. There are 14 residues in the CDR3.

This clone was counted a few times. The chain recombines TRBV7-2 with TRBJ1-2; TRBD1 matches at 10 bases. The length of the CDR3 is 16 residues. Germline lookup yields CDR1 SGHTA and CDR2 FQGNSA. With V trimmed by 4 bases and J by 6 bases, 11 bases remained unmatched. CDR3 sequence reads: CASSSNQPGQGNGYTF. CDR3 sequence (DNA): TGTGCCAGCAGCTCAAATCAACCGGGACAGGGGAATGGCTACACCTTC.

Concerning this clone: The same CDR3 also results from other DNA sequences found in this sample. V usage is TRBV7-2 and J usage is TRBJ2-1, with TRBD1 matching over 8 bases. After removal of 5 bases from V and 7 bases from J, the junction contained 4 bases not matched to a gene. CDR3 length: 13 amino acids. From germline, CDR1 is SGHTA and CDR2 FQGNSA. CDR3 sequence reads: CASSPDRGNEQFF. The CDR3, as DNA: TGTGCCAGCAGCCCAGACAGGGGTAATGAGCAGTTCTTC.

The gene calls are TRBV28 and TRBJ2-7, with D unclear. V shed 5 bases and J shed 4 bases, with 6 bases lying between them. Germline assignment: CDR1 MDHEN and CDR2 SYDVKM. The CDR3 has 11 amino acids. The CDR3 loop reads CASSERYEQYF. CDR3 DNA: TGTGCCAGCAGTGAACGGTACGAGCAGTACTTC.

The V gene is TRBV4-2, the J gene TRBJ2-7; 14 bases map to TRBD2. CDR1 is LGHNA, CDR2 YNFKEQ, per germline. Trimming removed 1 base from V and 5 bases from J; junction bases left unmatched: 10. This CDR3 is built from 18 residues. DNA of the CDR3: TGTGCCAGCAGCCAAGCCTGGACTAGCGGGAGGAGGAGCGACGAGCAGTACTTC. This encodes CASSQAWTSGRRSDEQYF.

V and J are TRBV7-3 and TRBJ2-1; D is ambiguous. Trimming stripped 1 base from V and 6 bases from J, with 10 bases between. The germline gives CDR1 SGHTA, CDR2 FQGTGA. The CDR3 length is 14 residues. In nucleotides, the CDR3 is TGTGCCAGCAGCTTAATGGCGTCGGGCAATGAGCAGTTCTTC. Encoded protein: CASSLMASGNEQFF.

The V call is TRBV14, the J call TRBJ1-6; 9 positions agree with TRBD1. Germline trimming cut 6 bases from V and 4 bases from J; bases unmatched to any gene: 7. The CDR3 runs to 16 residues. CDR1 is SGHDN, CDR2 FVKESK, per germline. CDR3 residues: CASSQDRGKYNSPLHF. In DNA, the CDR3 is TGTGCCAGCAGTCAGGACAGGGGTAAGTATAATTCACCCCTCCACTTT.

This clone was counted between two and nine times. The V gene is TRBV29-1, the J gene TRBJ2-2; 10 bases map to TRBD1. Per germline, CDR1 SQVTM and CDR2 ANQGSEA. V lost 8 bases to trimming and J lost 7 bases; unmatched junction nucleotides: 10. This CDR3 contains 14 residues. The CDR3 region is CSFRDRGGNGELFF. The CDR3 DNA is TGCAGCTTCCGGGACAGGGGCGGAAACGGGGAGCTGTTTTTT.

The V call is TRBV7-2, the J call TRBJ2-1; 9 positions match TRBD1. The CDR3 is 13 residues long. The germline V gene has CDR1 SGHTA and CDR2 FQGNSA. Losses at the gene ends were 3 bases for V and 8 bases for J; bases not matched to a gene: 2. The DNA for the CDR3 is TGTGCCAGCAGCTTGGGACAGGGCGATGAGCAGTTCTTC. It yields the protein CASSLGQGDEQFF.

The chain employs TRBV7-9 and TRBJ1-1; weak D call: TRBD1 (5 bases). V shed 5 bases and J shed 4 bases, with 23 bases lying between them. CDR3 length: 17 amino acids. Germline V gene sequence: CDR1 SEHNR, CDR2 FQNEAQ (reference sequence). Written as DNA, the CDR3 is TGTGCCAGCAGCACGGATTTATGGGGCGGTAAGGGCACTGAAGCTTTCTTT. Translated, it gives CASSTDLWGGKGTEAFF.

This chain joins TRBV5-1 and TRBJ2-3; 7 bases map to TRBD2. The V gene's germline CDR1 is SGHRS and CDR2 YFSETQ. J gave up 2 bases and V 4 bases, and 10 bases lay outside the gene matches. The CDR3 sequence is 16 residues long. The CDR3 nucleotides are TGCGCCAGCAGCCCAACCGGGACTACCCTCACAGATACGCAGTATTTT. It is translated as CASSPTGTTLTDTQYF.

The chain couples TRBV5-6 to TRBJ2-7; D remains unclear. The CDR3 loop spans 13 amino acids. Germline V gene lookup returns CDR1 SGHDT and CDR2 YYEEEE. V dropped 4 bases and J dropped 6 bases, with 14 bases sitting between them. The CDR3 nucleotides are TGTGCCAGCAGCCTGACTTGGCGATGCGAGCAGTACTTC. It specifies CASSLTWRCEQYF.

V usage is TRBV7-2 and J usage is TRBJ2-5, with 7 bases that match TRBD2. V dropped 5 bases and J dropped 5; count of bases not matched to a gene: 8. CDR1 is SGHTA, CDR2 FQGNSA, per germline. CDR3 length: 14 residues. The CDR3 sequence is CASSRREVVETQYF. The CDR3 region has the DNA TGTGCCAGCAGCCGCCGGGAGGTGGTGGAGACCCAGTACTTC.

Comment on this clone: In the same sample, other DNA sequences code for this CDR3. The chain is built from TRBV4-3 and TRBJ2-7; D is unresolved. Germline lookup yields CDR1 LGHNA and CDR2 YSLEER. The V end was cut by 0 bases, the J end by 6 bases, with 9 bases between. The CDR3 runs 13 residues. The CDR3: CASSQDRVGEQYF. For the CDR3, the DNA is TGCGCCAGCAGCCAAGATCGGGTCGGCGAGCAGTACTTC.

Notes on this clone: Other DNA sequences within the sample encode an identical CDR3. This chain uses TRBV7-3 with TRBJ2-5; TRBD1 matches 8 bases. The germline CDR1 and CDR2 sequences are SGHTA and FQGTGA. Trimming removed 3 bases from V and 5 bases from J; junction bases left unmatched: 2. The CDR3 has 13 residues. CDR3 region: CASSFTGGETQYF. CDR3 coding DNA: TGTGCCAGCAGCTTCACAGGGGGGGAGACCCAGTACTTC.

The rearrangement uses TRBV7-9 and TRBJ2-3; possible D gene TRBD2, 6 bases. Germline V gives CDR1 SEHNR, CDR2 FQNEAQ (reference sequence). The CDR3 contains 15 residues. V lost 1 base to trimming and J lost 5 bases, with 13 bases between them. CDR3 amino acids: CASSLGSGRGDTQYF. The CDR3 nucleotides are TGTGCCAGCAGCTTAGGCTCCGGGAGAGGAGATACGCAGTATTTT.

This chain uses TRBV18 with TRBJ1-3; D uncertain. This CDR3 is built from 13 residues. V shed 1 base and J shed 4 bases, with 5 bases lying between them. Germline CDR1 KGHSH, CDR2 LQKENI. CDR3 protein: CASSPLGGNTIYF. Written as DNA, the CDR3 is TGTGCCAGCTCACCACTCGGGGGAAACACCATATATTTT.

The rearrangement uses TRBV20-1 and TRBJ2-7; 9 bases align to TRBD1. Germline V lookup: CDR1 DFQATT, CDR2 SNEGSKA (reference sequence). The CDR3 is 13 residues long. J was trimmed by 5 bases and V by 3 bases; bases with no gene match: 5. In DNA form, the CDR3 reads TGCAGTGCTAGTGGGGACAGGGAGGACGAGCAGTACTTC. Encoded protein: CSASGDREDEQYF.

The chain is built from TRBV30 and TRBJ2-7, with TRBD1 matching 10 bases. The CDR3 is 17 amino acids. Germline CDR1 is GTSNPN and CDR2 is SVGIG (reference sequence). V was clipped by 0 bases and J by 3 bases; unmatched bases: 11. The CDR3 DNA is TGTGCCTGGAGTGTACTGAGGTGGGACAGGGGCAACTACGAGCAGTACTTC. This gives the protein CAWSVLRWDRGNYEQYF.

V gene TRBV18 combines with J gene TRBJ2-1, with 8 bases fitting TRBD2. Germline V gene sequence: CDR1 KGHSH, CDR2 LQKENI. There are 15 residues in the CDR3. V gave up 3 bases and J gave up 7 bases; unmatched junction bases: 8. This CDR3 is CASSPATGGANEQFF. CDR3 nucleotide sequence: TGTGCCAGCTCACCCGCGACCGGGGGGGCGAATGAGCAGTTCTTC.

This chain joins TRBV7-9 and TRBJ2-5; D is possibly TRBD1 (5 bases). CDR1 and CDR2 (germline): SEHNR, FQNEAQ (reference sequence). V gave up 5 bases and J gave up 3 bases, with 19 bases separating them. This CDR3 region has 16 residues. The CDR3 loop is CASSPLGRQTKETQYF. In DNA form, the CDR3 reads TGTGCCAGCAGCCCCCTAGGGCGACAGACGAAAGAGACCCAGTACTTC.

The V and J genes are TRBV19 and TRBJ2-7, with 10 bases that match TRBD1. The CDR3 has 14 residues. V lost 6 bases and J lost 11; bases outside the gene matches: 13. The germline V gene encodes CDR1 LNHDA and CDR2 SQIVND (reference sequence). The CDR3 spells CASSPRGTGALKYF. CDR3 nucleotides: TGTGCCAGTAGCCCCCGAGGGACAGGGGCCTTAAAGTACTTC.

This clone appeared once. The chain joins TRBV6-6 to TRBJ1-4, with 7 bases aligning to TRBD1. V lost 6 bases to trimming and J lost 8 bases; unmatched junction nucleotides: 6. The CDR3 is 13 amino acids. CDR1 is MNHNY, CDR2 SVGAGI, per germline (reference sequence). The CDR3 protein is CASSSGQHEKLFF. For the CDR3, the DNA is TGTGCCAGCAGCTCGGGACAGCACGAAAAACTGTTTTTT.

V gene TRBV18 combines with J gene TRBJ2-3; possibly TRBD2 for D (5 bases). Looked up from germline, CDR1 is KGHSH and CDR2 is LQKENI. The CDR3 has 15 amino acids. V was trimmed by 2 bases and J by 0 bases, leaving 9 bases between them. The CDR3 here is CASSPDYQSTDTQYF. Here the CDR3 DNA reads TGTGCCAGCTCACCAGACTACCAGAGCACAGATACGCAGTATTTT.

CDR3: CAWSEGLSLSTDTQYF. The CDR3 DNA reads as TGTGCCTGGAGTGAGGGACTATCCCTCAGCACAGATACGCAGTATTTT. The chain is built from TRBV30 and TRBJ2-3, with 7 bases lining up with TRBD2. V lost 1 base to trimming and J lost 0 bases; unmatched junction nucleotides: 7. The germline V gene encodes CDR1 GTSNPN and CDR2 SVGIG (reference sequence). The CDR3 runs 16 residues.

Notes on this clone: Other DNA sequences within the sample encode an identical CDR3. The V gene is TRBV18, the J gene TRBJ1-1; 7 bases are shared with TRBD1. Germline assignment: CDR1 KGHSH and CDR2 LQKENI. The CDR3 totals 14 residues. The ends lost 6 bases at V and 1 base at J; junction bases unmatched: 5. CDR3: CASSPDRKNTEAFF. The CDR3 DNA sequence: TGTGCCAGCTCTCCGGACAGGAAGAACACTGAAGCTTTCTTT.